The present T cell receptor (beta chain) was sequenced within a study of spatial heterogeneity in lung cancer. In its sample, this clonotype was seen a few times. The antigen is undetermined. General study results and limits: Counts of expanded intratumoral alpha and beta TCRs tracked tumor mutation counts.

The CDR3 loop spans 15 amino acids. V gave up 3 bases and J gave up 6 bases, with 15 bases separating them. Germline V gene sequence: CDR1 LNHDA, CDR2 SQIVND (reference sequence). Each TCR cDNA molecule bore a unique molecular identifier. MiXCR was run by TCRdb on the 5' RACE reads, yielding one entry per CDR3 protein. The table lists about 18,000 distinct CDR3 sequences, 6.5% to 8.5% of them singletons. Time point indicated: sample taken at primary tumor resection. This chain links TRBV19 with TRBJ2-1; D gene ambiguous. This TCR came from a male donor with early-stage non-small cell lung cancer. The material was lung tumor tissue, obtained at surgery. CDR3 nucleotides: TGTGCCAGTAGTATTGGGGTAAAACTGGGCAATGAGCAGTTCTTC. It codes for CASSIGVKLGNEQFF.